Presented here are 30 T cell receptor beta chains from one specimen sequenced in a study of T cell clonotyping in hematopoietic cell transplantation listed by TCRdb under 2021. The protocol used for the library was the immunoSEQ multiplex PCR assay. TCRdb holds this immuneACCESS table with in-frame rearrangements only. Some clones are missing; in checked studies, unresolved V genes explain under half, and the rest has no known cause. The sample includes some 40,000 clones, with around 94% observed a single time. About 0.81% of the sample is held by the ten biggest clonotypes. What was sequenced was peripheral blood mononuclear cells. All receptors derive from a woman in her fifties or sixties in good health. Some clones in this sample may be carry-over from other donors' samples.

The chain has TRBV11-3 and TRBJ2-5, with 8 nucleotides matching TRBD2. J gave up 4 bases and V 1 base, and 11 bases lay outside the gene matches. The germline V gene encodes CDR1 SGHNT and CDR2 YENEEA. The CDR3 runs to 17 residues. CDR3 amino acids: CASSLAPAGAGGETQYF. DNA for the CDR3: TGTGCCAGCAGCTTAGCCCCCGCGGGGGCGGGGGGAGAGACCCAGTACTTC.

The chain uses TRBV7-2 and TRBJ2-2; D is perhaps TRBD2 (6 bases). Looked up from germline, CDR1 is SGHTA and CDR2 is FQGNSA. CDR3 size: 14 residues. V shed 3 bases and J shed 4 bases, with 9 bases lying between them. CDR3 in DNA: TGTGCCAGCAGCTTTGCCGGGGGCACCGGGGAGCTGTTTTTT. The encoded protein is CASSFAGGTGELFF. The full variable domain, completed using reference TRBV7-2 and TRBJ2-2, is GAGVSQSPSNKVTEKGKDVELRCDPISGHTALYWYRQSLGQGLEFLIYFQGNSAPDKSGLPSDRFSAERTGGSVSTLTIQRTQQEDSAVYLCASSFAGGTGELFFGEGSRLTVL.

The table lists this clone with a count of one. This chain links TRBV4-3 with TRBJ1-2; D gene ambiguous. V was trimmed by 1 base and J by 4 bases, leaving 7 bases between them. CDR1 is LGHNA and CDR2 is YSLEER in the germline V gene. The CDR3 sequence is 13 residues long. CDR3 in DNA: TGCGCCAGCAGCCAAGTCCCACCCTATGGCTACACCTTC. Translation: CASSQVPPYGYTF.

The V gene is TRBV2, the J gene TRBJ1-4; the D gene is possibly TRBD1 (5 bases). Trimming left V 6 bases short and J 5 bases short, with 16 bases between. The CDR3 spans 15 residues. Germline V gives CDR1 SNHLY, CDR2 FYNNEI. The CDR3: CASRPYRSANEKLFF. CDR3 DNA sequence: TGTGCCAGCAGACCTTACAGGTCGGCCAATGAAAAACTGTTTTTT. The complete variable domain, with remaining parts taken from reference TRBV2 and TRBJ1-4, reads EPEVTQTPSHQVTQMGQEVILRCVPISNHLYFYWYRQILGQKVEFLVSFYNNEISEKSEIFDDQFSVERPDGSNFTLKIRSTKLEDSAMYFCASRPYRSANEKLFFGSGTQLSVL.

The chain employs TRBV5-6 and TRBJ2-2; D gene uncertain. This CDR3 has 12 amino acids. Germline-derived CDR1 and CDR2 are SGHDT and YYEEEE. Trimming took off 4 bases at V and 1 base at J, with 2 bases between the two ends. For the CDR3, the DNA is TGTGCCAGCAGCGTGAACACCGGGGAGCTGTTTTTT. Translation gives CASSVNTGELFF.

V is TRBV29-1 and J is TRBJ1-4; D might be TRBD1 (5 bases). The CDR3 length is 14 residues. V lost 3 bases and J lost 7, with 15 bases in between. The V gene's germline CDR1 is SQVTM and CDR2 ANQGSEA. The CDR3 loop is CSVELGGGSEKLFF. In nucleotides, the CDR3 is TGCAGCGTTGAGCTGGGTGGGGGAAGTGAAAAACTGTTTTTT.

The chain combines TRBV11-3 with TRBJ1-1; D gene unclear. This CDR3 has 12 residues. V lost 2 bases, J lost 6 bases, and 7 bases lay in between. Germline V gene data show CDR1 as SGHNT and CDR2 as YENEEA. This CDR3 reads CASSLLRAEAFF. The CDR3 DNA reads as TGTGCCAGCAGCTTATTACGCGCTGAAGCTTTCTTT.

This clone has only one observation. This chain links TRBV11-3 with TRBJ2-4, with 14 bases aligning to TRBD2. Germline assignment: CDR1 SGHNT and CDR2 YENEEA. This CDR3 spans 17 amino acids. With V trimmed by 3 bases and J by 5 bases, 6 bases remained unmatched. The CDR3 region is CASSFRGTSGGENIQYF. In DNA form, the CDR3 reads TGTGCCAGCAGCTTTAGAGGGACTAGCGGGGGAGAAAACATTCAGTACTTC.

The V call is TRBV25-1, the J call TRBJ2-5; 8 bases align to TRBD2. CDR1 is MGHDK and CDR2 is SYGVNS in the germline V gene. The CDR3 runs 16 residues. V lost 0 bases, J lost 0 bases, and 3 bases stayed unmatched. CDR3 DNA sequence: TGTGCCAGCAGTGAATATAGACTAGCGTACCAAGAGACCCAGTACTTC. Residues: CASSEYRLAYQETQYF.

The V call is TRBV19, the J call TRBJ1-2, with a weak D call TRBD1 (6 bases). V was shortened by 3 bases and J by 8 bases, with 16 bases between the two germline ends. The germline V gene has CDR1 LNHDA and CDR2 SQIVND (reference sequence). The CDR3 is 14 amino acids. As DNA, the CDR3 is TGTGCCAGTAGTATTTCAGGGGCGCTTAGAGGCTACACCTTC. This codes for CASSISGALRGYTF.

The J gene is TRBJ2-7, the V gene TRBV28; D is ambiguous. Germline V lookup: CDR1 MDHEN, CDR2 SYDVKM. Trimming cost V 6 bases and J 5 bases, with 11 bases left between them. The length of the CDR3 is 12 residues. The CDR3 region is CASSPTPHEQYF. The CDR3 coding sequence is TGTGCCAGCAGCCCCACCCCTCACGAGCAGTACTTC.

This clone was detected only once. The genes are TRBV9 and TRBJ1-1; possible D gene TRBD1, 6 bases. V lost 6 bases and J lost 5, with 17 bases in between. In germline, CDR1 is SGDLS, CDR2 YYNGEE. CDR3 size: 14 residues. DNA for the CDR3: TGTGCCAGCACTCCAGCACAGGGTCCAACTGAAGCTTTCTTT. Translation: CASTPAQGPTEAFF.

The rearrangement uses TRBV9 and TRBJ1-6, with 8 positions matching TRBD1. The germline V gene encodes CDR1 SGDLS and CDR2 YYNGEE. This CDR3 comprises 16 residues. Trimming took 3 bases from V and 4 from J; bases not matched to a gene: 6. CDR3 sequence (DNA): TGTGCCAGCAGCGGCCCCGGGACAGGTTATAATTCACCCCTCCACTTT. This gives the protein CASSGPGTGYNSPLHF.

The chain recombines TRBV29-1 with TRBJ1-2; D is uncertain. The CDR3 sequence is 13 residues long. Germline V lookup: CDR1 SQVTM, CDR2 ANQGSEA. Trimming shortened V by 0 bases and J by 5 bases, and 10 bases separated the two germline ends. The CDR3 loop is CSVEDLPQYGYTF. In nucleotides, the CDR3 is TGCAGCGTTGAAGATCTCCCCCAATATGGCTACACCTTC.

The chain's CDR3 is CASSEKQGLADTQYF. Here the CDR3 DNA reads TGTGCCAGCAGCGAGAAACAGGGTTTGGCAGATACGCAGTATTTT. The J gene is TRBJ2-3, the V gene TRBV7-3, with a weak D call TRBD1 (6 bases). V gave up 5 bases and J gave up 4 bases, with 16 bases separating them. The V gene's germline CDR1 is SGHTA and CDR2 FQGTGA. This CDR3 has 15 amino acids.

The chain uses TRBV27 and TRBJ2-1; the match to TRBD1 covers 7 bases. The V gene's germline CDR1 is MNHEY and CDR2 SMNVEV (reference sequence). This CDR3 is 16 amino acids long. V lost 5 bases, J lost 7 bases, and 14 bases stayed unmatched. The CDR3 reads CASSAKTGWGFNEQFF. The CDR3 bases are TGTGCCAGCAGTGCTAAGACAGGGTGGGGTTTTAATGAGCAGTTCTTC.

In its sample, this clone was seen once. The V gene is TRBV4-2, the J gene TRBJ1-1; D is unclear. This CDR3 has 13 residues. Germline values: CDR1 LGHNA, CDR2 YNFKEQ. The germline V and J ends were trimmed by 3 bases and 0 bases, with 5 bases remaining between them. The CDR3: CASSHRLNTEAFF. The DNA of the CDR3 is TGTGCCAGCAGCCATAGGTTGAACACTGAAGCTTTCTTT.

The chain is built from TRBV5-6 and TRBJ1-1; the D is unclear. The CDR3 contains 11 residues. In germline, CDR1 is SGHDT, CDR2 YYEEEE. The V end lost 2 bases, the J end lost 2 bases, and 1 base lay between the germline ends. The CDR3: CASSFNTEAFF. Written as DNA, the CDR3 is TGTGCCAGCAGCTTCAACACTGAAGCTTTCTTT.

This clone was seen a single time. The V and J genes are TRBV2 and TRBJ1-1; the D is unclear. V was shortened by 2 bases and J by 8 bases, with 9 bases between the two germline ends. The V gene's germline CDR1 is SNHLY and CDR2 FYNNEI. CDR3 size: 12 residues. CDR3 nucleotide sequence: TGTGCCAGCAGTGAACTTAGGGTGGAAGCTTTCTTT. This translates into CASSELRVEAFF.

The genes are TRBV5-6 and TRBJ2-1; D tentatively reads TRBD1 or TRBD2 (6 bases each). CDR3 length: 14 residues. CDR1 is SGHDT and CDR2 is YYEEEE in the germline V gene. The V gene lost 4 bases and the J gene lost 9 bases, with 17 bases spanning the gap. CDR3 DNA sequence: TGTGCCAGCAGCCCCCCTCTTGGGGGGCTTGAGCAGTTCTTC. This translates into CASSPPLGGLEQFF.

V usage is TRBV6-6 and J usage is TRBJ2-1, with D hard to call. This CDR3 comprises 13 residues. V gave up 2 bases and J gave up 6 bases, with 8 bases separating them. Germline-derived CDR1 and CDR2 are MNHNY and SVGAGI (reference sequence). The CDR3 spells CASSYRAANEQFF. CDR3 in DNA: TGTGCCAGCAGTTACCGCGCCGCCAATGAGCAGTTCTTC.

V and J are TRBV19 and TRBJ2-7, with D perhaps matching TRBD1 (6 bases). This CDR3 is 14 amino acids long. Deletions cut 2 bases from V and 2 bases from J, with 10 bases between. Germline CDR1 LNHDA, CDR2 SQIVND (reference sequence). The CDR3 coding sequence is TGTGCCAGTAGTATACAACAGGGACCCTACGAGCAGTACTTC. It specifies CASSIQQGPYEQYF.

This chain uses TRBV5-4 with TRBJ2-7; no clear D gene. Germline CDR1 SGHNT, CDR2 YYREEE (reference sequence). The CDR3 extends over 13 amino acids. Trimming removed 4 bases from V and 0 bases from J, with 8 bases in between. As DNA, the CDR3 is TGTGCCAGCAGCCTATACAGCTCCTACGAGCAGTACTTC. Residues: CASSLYSSYEQYF.

CDR3 residues: CAIVEQGARETQYF. As DNA, the CDR3 is TGTGCCATTGTCGAACAGGGGGCGAGGGAGACCCAGTACTTC. This chain joins TRBV28 and TRBJ2-5, with 9 nucleotides matching TRBD1. Germline CDR1 reads MDHEN; CDR2 reads SYDVKM. This CDR3 is built from 14 residues. The junction had 11 bases not matched to a gene; V was cut back by 10 bases and J by 5 bases.

This rearrangement joins TRBV7-9 to TRBJ2-5, with TRBD2 matching over 14 bases. Losses at the gene ends were 3 bases for V and 1 base for J; bases not matched to a gene: 1. CDR3 length: 16 residues. The germline CDR1 and CDR2 sequences are SEHNR and FQNEAQ (reference sequence). The DNA of the CDR3 is TGTGCCAGCAGCTTGGGGACTAGCGGGGGCCAAGAGACCCAGTACTTC. It encodes CASSLGTSGGQETQYF.

This clone was picked up a small number of times. The gene calls are TRBV5-1 and TRBJ1-1; D may be TRBD1 (5 bases). The CDR3 is 14 residues long. V lost 5 bases and J 3 bases, leaving 14 bases between the germline ends. Germline V gene sequence: CDR1 SGHRS, CDR2 YFSETQ. CDR3 protein: CASRLQATDTEAFF. The DNA for the CDR3 is TGCGCCAGCAGGTTACAGGCTACGGACACTGAAGCTTTCTTT.

The V and J genes are TRBV7-9 and TRBJ1-3, with D possibly being TRBD1 (6 bases). V was cut by 6 bases and J by 8 bases, with 17 bases left in between. The CDR3 totals 14 residues. Germline assignment: CDR1 SEHNR and CDR2 FQNEAQ (reference sequence). CDR3 DNA: TGTGCCAGCAGTTTACAGGGCGGTGGGTACACCATATATTTT. This codes for CASSLQGGGYTIYF.

The sample holds one count of this clone. The rearrangement joins TRBV19 to TRBJ2-1; TRBD2 matches at 12 bases. The CDR3 extends over 14 amino acids. Unmatched junction bases numbered 10, after V lost 8 bases and J lost 11 bases. Germline loops: CDR1 LNHDA, CDR2 SQIVND (reference sequence). CDR3 loop: CASRPLAGGHQQFF. The DNA of the CDR3 is TGTGCCAGTCGACCCCTAGCGGGGGGGCATCAGCAGTTCTTC.

The chain uses TRBV6-1 and TRBJ1-1, with a weak D call TRBD1 (6 bases). CDR1 MNHNS and CDR2 SASEGT come from the germline V gene. V was pared by 7 bases and J by 6 bases, with 21 bases between. The CDR3 has 15 residues. The CDR3 DNA is TGTGCCAGCATTAAAATACCAGGGGAAGGAGCTGAAGCTTTCTTT. The encoded protein is CASIKIPGEGAEAFF.

The chain employs TRBV7-7 and TRBJ2-2; D ambiguous. Trimming removed 5 bases at V and 6 bases at J, with 13 bases between. The length of the CDR3 is 14 residues. Germline CDR1 is SSHAT and CDR2 is FNYEAQ (reference sequence). The chain's CDR3 is CASSPHVGAGELFF. Here the CDR3 DNA reads TGTGCCAGCAGCCCCCACGTGGGCGCCGGGGAGCTGTTTTTT.